This TCR beta chain comes out of a study of Ad26.COV2.S vaccination and SARS-CoV-2 variants. At the level of the study: The trial was COV1001 and the donor's arm was Ad26.COV2.S. Each vaccinee took Ad26.COV2.S intramuscularly, once or twice 56 days apart. Overall study results and limits: Spike-specific TCR breadth ran higher among vaccine recipients than placebo recipients.

Here immunoSEQ multiplex PCR was the method, and the copy in TCRdb shows in-frame clones only, minus some. The sample shows some 300,000 clones, about 86% of them seen only once. The CDR3 has 13 amino acids. Per germline, CDR1 SGHNT and CDR2 YYREEE (reference sequence). Trimming pared 4 bases from V and 2 bases from J, leaving 9 bases between. As to treatment: 15 to 20 received Ad26.COV2.S at low or high dose, single or two shots; a few received placebo; per-sample allocation not given. Sampling took place 63 days after the first vaccine or placebo injection. Vaccination employed an Ad26 vector expressing the Wuhan-strain SARS-CoV-2 spike. Turning to this clone: Its antigen is undetermined.

Here the sequenced sample was peripheral blood, taken in a trial of Ad26.COV2.S vaccine versus placebo. This chain joins TRBV5-4 and TRBJ1-2, with D possibly being TRBD1 (5 bases). The TCR was taken from a person aged 18-65 years who received the Ad26.COV2.S COVID-19 vaccine or a placebo. For the CDR3, the DNA is TGTGCCAGCAGCCCGGACAAAAACTATGGCTACACCTTC. Amino acids: CASSPDKNYGYTF.